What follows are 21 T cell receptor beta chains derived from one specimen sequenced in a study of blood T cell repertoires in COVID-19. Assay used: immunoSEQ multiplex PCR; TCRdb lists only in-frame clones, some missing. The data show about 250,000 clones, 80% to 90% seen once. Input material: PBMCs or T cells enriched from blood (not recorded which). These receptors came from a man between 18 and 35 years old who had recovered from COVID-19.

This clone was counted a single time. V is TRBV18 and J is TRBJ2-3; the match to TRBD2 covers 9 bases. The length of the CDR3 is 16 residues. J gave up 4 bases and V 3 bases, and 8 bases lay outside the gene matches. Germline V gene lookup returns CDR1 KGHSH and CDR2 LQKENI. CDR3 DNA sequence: TGTGCCAGCTCACCCCTAGCGGGGACAGCCGCAGATACGCAGTATTTT. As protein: CASSPLAGTAADTQYF.

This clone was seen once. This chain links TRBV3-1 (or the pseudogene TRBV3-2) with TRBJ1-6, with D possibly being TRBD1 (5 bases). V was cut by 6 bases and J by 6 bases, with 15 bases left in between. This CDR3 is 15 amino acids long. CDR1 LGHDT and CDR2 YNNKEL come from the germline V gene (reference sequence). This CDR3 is CASSPTRVRNSPLHF. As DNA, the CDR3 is TGTGCCAGCAGTCCCACCAGGGTACGTAATTCACCCCTCCACTTT.

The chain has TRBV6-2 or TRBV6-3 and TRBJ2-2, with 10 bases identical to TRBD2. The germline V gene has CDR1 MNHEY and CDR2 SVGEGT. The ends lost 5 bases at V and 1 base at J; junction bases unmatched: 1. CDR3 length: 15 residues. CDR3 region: CASSRTSGNTGELFF. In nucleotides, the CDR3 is TGTGCCAGCAGTCGGACTAGCGGGAACACCGGGGAGCTGTTTTTT.

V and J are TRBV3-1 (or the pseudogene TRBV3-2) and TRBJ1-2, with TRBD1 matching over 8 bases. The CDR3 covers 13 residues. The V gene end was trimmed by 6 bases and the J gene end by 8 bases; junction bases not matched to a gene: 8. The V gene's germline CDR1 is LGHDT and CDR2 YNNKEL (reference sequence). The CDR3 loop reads CASSVQGAGGYTF. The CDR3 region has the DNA TGTGCCAGCAGTGTTCAGGGGGCGGGAGGCTACACCTTC.

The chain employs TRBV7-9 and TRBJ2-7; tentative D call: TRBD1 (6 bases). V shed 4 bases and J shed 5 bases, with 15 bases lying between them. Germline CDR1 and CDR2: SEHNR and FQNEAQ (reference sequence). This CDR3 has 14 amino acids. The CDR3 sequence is CASSWTVRKNEQYF. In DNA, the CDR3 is TGTGCCAGCAGCTGGACAGTGAGGAAAAACGAGCAGTACTTC.

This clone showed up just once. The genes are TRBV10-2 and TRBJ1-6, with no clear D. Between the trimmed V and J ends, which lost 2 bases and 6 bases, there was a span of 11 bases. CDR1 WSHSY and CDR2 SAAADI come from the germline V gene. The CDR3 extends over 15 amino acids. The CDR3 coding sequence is TGCGCCAGCAGTGAGGGGCCAGGTGGTAATTCACCCCTCCACTTT. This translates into CASSEGPGGNSPLHF.

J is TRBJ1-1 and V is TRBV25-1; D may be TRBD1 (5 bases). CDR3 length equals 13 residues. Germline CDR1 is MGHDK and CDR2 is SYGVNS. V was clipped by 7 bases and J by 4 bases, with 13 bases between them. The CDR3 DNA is TGTGCCAGCACTTCAATAAGGGGCACTGAAGCTTTCTTT. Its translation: CASTSIRGTEAFF. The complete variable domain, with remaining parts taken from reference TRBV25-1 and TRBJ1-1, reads EADIYQTPRYLVIGTGKKITLECSQTMGHDKMYWYQQDPGMELHLIHYSYGVNSTEKGDLSSESTVSRIRTEHFPLTLESARPSHTSQYLCASTSIRGTEAFFGQGTRLTVV.

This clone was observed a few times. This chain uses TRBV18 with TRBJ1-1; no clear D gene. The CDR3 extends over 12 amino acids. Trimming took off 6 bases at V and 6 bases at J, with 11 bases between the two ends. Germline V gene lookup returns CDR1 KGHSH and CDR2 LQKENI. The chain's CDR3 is CASSPRGPEAFF. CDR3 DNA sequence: TGTGCCAGCTCCCCGCGAGGGCCTGAAGCTTTCTTT.

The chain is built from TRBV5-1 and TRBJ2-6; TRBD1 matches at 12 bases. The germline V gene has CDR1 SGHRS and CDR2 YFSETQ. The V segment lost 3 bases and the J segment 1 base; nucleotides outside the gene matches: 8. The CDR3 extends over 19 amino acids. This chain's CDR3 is CASSSGTGGSLSGANVLTF. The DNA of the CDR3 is TGCGCCAGCAGCTCCGGGACAGGGGGCAGTCTGTCTGGGGCCAACGTCCTGACTTTC.

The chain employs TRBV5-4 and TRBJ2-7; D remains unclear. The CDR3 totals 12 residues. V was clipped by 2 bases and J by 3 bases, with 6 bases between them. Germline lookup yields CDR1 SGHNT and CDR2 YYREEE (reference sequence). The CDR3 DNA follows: TGTGCCAGCAGCTTTGGCCTCTACGAGCAGTACTTC. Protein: CASSFGLYEQYF.

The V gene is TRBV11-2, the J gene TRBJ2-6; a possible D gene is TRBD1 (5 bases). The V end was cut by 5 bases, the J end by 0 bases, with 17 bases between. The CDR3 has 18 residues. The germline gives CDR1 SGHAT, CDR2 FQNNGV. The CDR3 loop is CASSRIIGAGSGANVLTF. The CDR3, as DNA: TGTGCCAGCAGCCGGATAATAGGGGCTGGCTCTGGGGCCAACGTCCTGACTTTC.

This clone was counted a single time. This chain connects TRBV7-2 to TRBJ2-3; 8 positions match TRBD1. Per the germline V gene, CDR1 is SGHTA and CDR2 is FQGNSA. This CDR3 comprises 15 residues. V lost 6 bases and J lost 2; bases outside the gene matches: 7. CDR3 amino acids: CASRRDRRTTDTQYF. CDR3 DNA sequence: TGTGCCAGCAGGAGGGACAGGAGAACCACAGATACGCAGTATTTT.

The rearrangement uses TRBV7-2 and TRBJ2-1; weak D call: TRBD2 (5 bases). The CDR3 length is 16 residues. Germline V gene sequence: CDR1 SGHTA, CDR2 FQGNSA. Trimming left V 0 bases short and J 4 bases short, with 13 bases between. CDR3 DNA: TGTGCCAGCAGCTTAGCGGGAGTAGCCTATTACAATGAGCAGTTCTTC. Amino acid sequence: CASSLAGVAYYNEQFF.

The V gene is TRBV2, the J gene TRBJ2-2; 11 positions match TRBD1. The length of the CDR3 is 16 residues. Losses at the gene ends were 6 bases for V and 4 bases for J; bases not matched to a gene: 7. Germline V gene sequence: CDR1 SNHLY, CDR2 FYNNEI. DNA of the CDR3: TGTGCCAGCAGCCCCCAGGGGACAGGGGGCACCGGGGAGCTGTTTTTT. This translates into CASSPQGTGGTGELFF. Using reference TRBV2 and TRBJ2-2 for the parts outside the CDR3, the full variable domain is EPEVTQTPSHQVTQMGQEVILRCVPISNHLYFYWYRQILGQKVEFLVSFYNNEISEKSEIFDDQFSVERPDGSNFTLKIRSTKLEDSAMYFCASSPQGTGGTGELFFGEGSRLTVL.

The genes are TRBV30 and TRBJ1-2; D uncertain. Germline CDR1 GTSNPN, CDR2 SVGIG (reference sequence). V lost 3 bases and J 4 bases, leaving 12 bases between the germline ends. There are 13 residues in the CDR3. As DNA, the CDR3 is TGTGCCTGGAGCGGGAGGGAGGTCTATGGCTACACCTTC. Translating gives CAWSGREVYGYTF.

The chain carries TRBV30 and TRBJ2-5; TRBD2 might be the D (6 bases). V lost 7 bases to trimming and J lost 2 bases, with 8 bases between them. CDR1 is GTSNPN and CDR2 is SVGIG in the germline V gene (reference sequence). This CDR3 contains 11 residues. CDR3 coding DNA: TGTGCCTCAAGCGGGCAAGAGACCCAGTACTTC. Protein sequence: CASSGQETQYF.

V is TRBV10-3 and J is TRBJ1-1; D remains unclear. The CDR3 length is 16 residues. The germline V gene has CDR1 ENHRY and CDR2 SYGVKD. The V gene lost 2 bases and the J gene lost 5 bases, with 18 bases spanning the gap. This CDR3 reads CAISEPEGEVSTEAFF. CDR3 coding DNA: TGTGCCATCAGTGAGCCGGAGGGCGAGGTTAGTACTGAAGCTTTCTTT.

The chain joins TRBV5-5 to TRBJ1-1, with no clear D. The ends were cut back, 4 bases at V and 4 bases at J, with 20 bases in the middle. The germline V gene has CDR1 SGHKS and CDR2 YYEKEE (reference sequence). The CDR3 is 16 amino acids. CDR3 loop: CASSPKGLKGLTEAFF. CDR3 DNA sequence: TGTGCCAGCAGCCCCAAGGGCCTAAAAGGACTCACTGAAGCTTTCTTT.

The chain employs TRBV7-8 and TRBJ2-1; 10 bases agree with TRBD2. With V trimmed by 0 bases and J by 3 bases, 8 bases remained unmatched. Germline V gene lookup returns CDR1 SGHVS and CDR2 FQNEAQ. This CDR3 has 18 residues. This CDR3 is CASSLARGLADLYNEQFF. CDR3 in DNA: TGTGCCAGCAGCTTAGCGAGAGGACTAGCGGACCTCTACAATGAGCAGTTCTTC.

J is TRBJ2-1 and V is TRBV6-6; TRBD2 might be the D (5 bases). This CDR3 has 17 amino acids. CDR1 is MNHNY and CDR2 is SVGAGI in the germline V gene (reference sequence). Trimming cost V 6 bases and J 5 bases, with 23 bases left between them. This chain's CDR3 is CASSRIPTVLGDNEQFF. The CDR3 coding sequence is TGTGCCAGCAGCCGAATACCGACGGTCCTGGGAGACAATGAGCAGTTCTTC.

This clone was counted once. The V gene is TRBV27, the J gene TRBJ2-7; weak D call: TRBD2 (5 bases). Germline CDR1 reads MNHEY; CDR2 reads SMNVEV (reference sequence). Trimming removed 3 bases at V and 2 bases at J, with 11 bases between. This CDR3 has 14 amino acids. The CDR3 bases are TGTGCCAGCAGTTTGCGGGCCGGGGCCTACGAGCAGTACTTC. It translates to CASSLRAGAYEQYF.